The 10 T cell receptor beta chains in this list originate from one sample, sequenced in a study of T cell repertoires in cytomegalovirus infection. These receptors have no known antigen. Using its own MiXCR run on the reads, TCRdb lists one record per CDR3 protein. The repertoire holds about 770,000 distinct CDR3 sequences, with almost 30% as singletons. Sequenced material: cultured CD8+ T cells from PBMCs, taken from culture after CMV antigen stimulation. These TCRs come from a human donor in good health (CMV status not recorded). Some clones in this sample may be carry-over from other donors' samples.

J is TRBJ1-2 and V is TRBV5-1; D ambiguous. Trimming stripped 0 bases from V and 6 bases from J, with 18 bases between. This CDR3 has 16 residues. Germline V gene data show CDR1 as SGHRS and CDR2 as YFSETQ. The CDR3 spells CASSLGTDLLLDGYTF. CDR3 DNA sequence: TGCGCCAGCAGCTTGGGGACGGACCTCCTTTTGGATGGCTACACCTTC.

This clonotype was seen a handful of times. The chain links TRBV6-5 to TRBJ1-1, with D unclear. Germline V gene data show CDR1 as MNHEY and CDR2 as SVGAGI. The CDR3 covers 15 residues. Trimming took 0 bases from V and 7 from J, leaving 15 bases between them. CDR3 region: CASSYSALQDGEAFF. The CDR3 bases are TGTGCCAGCAGTTACTCAGCTCTCCAGGACGGTGAAGCTTTCTTT.

V usage is TRBV24-1 and J usage is TRBJ2-5, with D tentatively TRBD1 or TRBD2 (6 bases each). The CDR3 runs 16 residues. V lost 0 bases to trimming and J lost 1 base, with 11 bases between them. Germline V gene lookup returns CDR1 KGHDR and CDR2 SFDVKD. The CDR3 here is CATSDLGGRPQETQYF. The CDR3 coding sequence is TGTGCCACCAGTGATTTGGGGGGGCGCCCCCAAGAGACCCAGTACTTC.

V is TRBV27 and J is TRBJ2-2, with 11 bases that match TRBD2. This CDR3 contains 14 residues. Germline V gives CDR1 MNHEY, CDR2 SMNVEV (reference sequence). J gave up 7 bases and V 7 bases, and 5 bases lay outside the gene matches. CDR3 bases: TGTGCCAGCATAGCTAGCGGGGGGTTCGGGGAGCTGTTTTTT. The encoded protein is CASIASGGFGELFF.

This clonotype was counted a single time. This chain joins TRBV6-2 or TRBV6-3 and TRBJ1-1; D is undetermined. Germline values: CDR1 MNHEY, CDR2 SVGEGT. This CDR3 comprises 13 residues. V was cut by 2 bases and J by 7 bases, with 11 bases left in between. The CDR3 reads CASSYSVGFEAFF. The CDR3 DNA reads as TGTGCCAGCAGTTACAGCGTAGGTTTTGAAGCTTTCTTT.

In this sample, this clonotype turned up a few times. The genes are TRBV7-9 and TRBJ2-1, with D possibly being TRBD2 (5 bases). V was shortened by 6 bases and J by 8 bases, with 23 bases between the two germline ends. Germline V lookup: CDR1 SEHNR, CDR2 FQNEAQ (reference sequence). The CDR3 covers 16 residues. The CDR3 is CASSSTLVVSDYEQFF. DNA for the CDR3: TGTGCCAGCAGTTCGACCTTAGTAGTATCGGACTATGAGCAGTTCTTC.

This sequence joins TRBV14 and TRBJ2-7; the D is unclear. Germline assignment: CDR1 SGHDN and CDR2 FVKESK. This CDR3 has 14 residues. Trimming took off 0 bases at V and 3 bases at J, with 9 bases between the two ends. CDR3 nucleotide sequence: TGTGCCAGCAGCCAAGAAAACAGATACTACGAGCAGTACTTC. Its translation: CASSQENRYYEQYF.

V is TRBV3-1 and J is TRBJ1-2, with D possibly matching TRBD1 (6 bases). From germline, CDR1 is LGHDT and CDR2 YNNKEL (reference sequence). The CDR3 is 17 residues long. Trimming shortened V by 4 bases and J by 0 bases, and 18 bases separated the two germline ends. DNA of the CDR3: TGTGCCAGCAGCCCTTCAGGGAGGGGGTACGCTAACTATGGCTACACCTTC. This encodes CASSPSGRGYANYGYTF. Together with reference TRBV3-1 and TRBJ1-2, the CDR3 gives the full variable domain: DTAVSQTPKYLVTQMGNDKSIKCEQNLGHDTMYWYKQDSKKFLKIMFSYNNKELIINETVPNRFSPKSPDKAHLNLHINSLELGDSAVYFCASSPSGRGYANYGYTFGSGTRLTVV.

The chain joins TRBV11-2 to TRBJ2-7; TRBD1 agrees at 11 bases. The CDR3 has 15 residues. V lost 5 bases to trimming and J lost 1 base; unmatched junction nucleotides: 4. Per germline, CDR1 SGHAT and CDR2 FQNNGV. The CDR3 DNA is TGTGCCAGCAGCCAGGGGGACAGGGGGTCCTACGAGCAGTACGTC. Translation gives CASSQGDRGSYEQYV.

The gene calls are TRBV27 and TRBJ2-2; possible D gene TRBD2, 6 bases. The CDR3 has 15 residues. Trimming took off 3 bases at V and 6 bases at J, with 14 bases between the two ends. Germline CDR1 MNHEY, CDR2 SMNVEV (reference sequence). CDR3 protein: CASSLGLSVAGELFF. The CDR3 DNA reads as TGTGCCAGCAGTTTGGGACTTTCTGTGGCCGGGGAGCTGTTTTTT.